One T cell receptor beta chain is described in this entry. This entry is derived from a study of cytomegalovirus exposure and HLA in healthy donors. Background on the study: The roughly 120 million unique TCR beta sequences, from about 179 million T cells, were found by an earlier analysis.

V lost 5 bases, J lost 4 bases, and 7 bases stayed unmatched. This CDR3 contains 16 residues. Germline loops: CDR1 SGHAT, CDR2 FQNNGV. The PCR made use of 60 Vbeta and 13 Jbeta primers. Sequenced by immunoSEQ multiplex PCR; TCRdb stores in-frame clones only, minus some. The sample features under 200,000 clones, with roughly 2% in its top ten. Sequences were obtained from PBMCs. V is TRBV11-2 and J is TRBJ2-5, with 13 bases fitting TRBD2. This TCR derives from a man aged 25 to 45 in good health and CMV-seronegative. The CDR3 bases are TGTGCCAGCAGCCCTCGGACTAGCGGGAGCGTAGAGACCCAGTACTTC. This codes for CASSPRTSGSVETQYF. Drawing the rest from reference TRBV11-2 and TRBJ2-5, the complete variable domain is EAGVAQSPRYKIIEKRQSVAFWCNPISGHATLYWYQQILGQGPKLLIQFQNNGVVDDSQLPKDRFSAERLKGVDSTLKIQPAKLEDSAVYLCASSPRTSGSVETQYFGPGTRLLVL.